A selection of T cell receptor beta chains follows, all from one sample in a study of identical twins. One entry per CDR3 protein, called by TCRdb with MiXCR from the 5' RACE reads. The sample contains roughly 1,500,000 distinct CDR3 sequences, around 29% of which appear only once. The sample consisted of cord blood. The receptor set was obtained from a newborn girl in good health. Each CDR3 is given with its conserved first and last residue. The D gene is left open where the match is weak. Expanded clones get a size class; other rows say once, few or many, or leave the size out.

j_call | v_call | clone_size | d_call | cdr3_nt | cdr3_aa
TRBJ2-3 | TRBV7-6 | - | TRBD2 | TGTGCCAGCAGCTTAACGATAGCGGGGGGGCCCACAGATACGCAGTATTTT | CASSLTIAGGPTDTQYF
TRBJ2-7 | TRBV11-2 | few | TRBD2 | TGTGCCAGCAGCTTAGCCCCGCCGGGGACTAGGGCCTACGAGCAGTACTTC | CASSLAPPGTRAYEQYF
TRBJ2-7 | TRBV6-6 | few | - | TGTGCCAGCAGTTACCAGCACCAGGGGAGGCCCTACGAGCAGTACTTC | CASSYQHQGRPYEQYF
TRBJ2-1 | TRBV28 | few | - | TGTGCCAGCAGTTCCAGGTCAGAGAGGCAGTTCTTC | CASSSRSERQFF
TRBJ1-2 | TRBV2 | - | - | TGTGCCAGCGTTAACTATGGCTACACCTTC | CASVNYGYTF
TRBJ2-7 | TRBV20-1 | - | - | TGCAGTGCCCTGAAACTCGAGCAGTACTTC | CSALKLEQYF
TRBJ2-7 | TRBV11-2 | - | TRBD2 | TGTGCCAGCAGCTTAGGCGGACTAGCGGGGGCCCACTACTCGAACCTCTACGAGCAGTACTTC | CASSLGGLAGAHYSNLYEQYF
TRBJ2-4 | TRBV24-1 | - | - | TGTGCGACCGGGGATTTAGCCAAAAACATTCAGTACTTC | CATGDLAKNIQYF
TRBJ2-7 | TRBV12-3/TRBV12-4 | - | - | TGTGCCAGCAGTTTAGCCCGGGCTAGTAATGACAATGAGCAGTACTTC | CASSLARASNDNEQYF
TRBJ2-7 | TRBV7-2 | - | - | TGTGCCAGCAGCCGAGATGTCAGCGAGCAGTACTTC | CASSRDVSEQYF
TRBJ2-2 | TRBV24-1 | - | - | TGTGCCACCAGTGACCCCGGAAGGACCGGGGAGCTGTTTTTT | CATSDPGRTGELFF
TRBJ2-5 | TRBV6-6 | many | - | TGTGCCAGCAGTTACGGGCAAGAGACCCAGTACTTC | CASSYGQETQYF
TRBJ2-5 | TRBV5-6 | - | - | TGTGCCAGCAGCTTGGTACCCAACCAAGAGACCCAGTACTTC | CASSLVPNQETQYF
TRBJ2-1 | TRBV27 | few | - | TGTGCCAGCAGTTCCCAAGGACAGACTCGCCTCAACAATGATCAGTTCTTC | CASSSQGQTRLNNDQFF
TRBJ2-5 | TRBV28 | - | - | TGTGCCAGCAGAACTCAGGTGGCGAGAGAGACCCAGTACTTC | CASRTQVARETQYF
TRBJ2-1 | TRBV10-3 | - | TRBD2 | TGTGCCATCAGTGAACCGGGACCAGCGGGAAGATACAATGAGCAGTTCTTC | CAISEPGPAGRYNEQFF
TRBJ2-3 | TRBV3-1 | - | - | TGTGCCAGCAGCCCCAGTGGAGGTAGTACGCAGTATTTT | CASSPSGGSTQYF
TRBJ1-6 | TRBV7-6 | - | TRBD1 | TGTGCCAGCAGCTTAGAAAAACAGGGGGCGTCCTATAATTCACCCCTCCACTTT | CASSLEKQGASYNSPLHF
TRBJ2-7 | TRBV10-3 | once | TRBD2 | TGTGCCATCAGGGGACTAGGGAACTCCTACGAGCAGTACTTC | CAIRGLGNSYEQYF
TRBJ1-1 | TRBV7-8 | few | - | TGTGCCAGCAGCCCGAGAAACGCCGGGAACACTGAAGCTTTCTTT | CASSPRNAGNTEAFF
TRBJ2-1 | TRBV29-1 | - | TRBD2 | TGCAGCGTTGGGACTAGCTGGCGGAATGAGCAGTTCTTC | CSVGTSWRNEQFF
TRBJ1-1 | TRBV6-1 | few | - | TGTGCCAGCATGGGAGCTTATAGGACTGAAGCTTTCTTT | CASMGAYRTEAFF
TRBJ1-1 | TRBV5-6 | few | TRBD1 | TGTGCCAGCAGCCCCGACAGGGGAAACTTGAACACTGAAGCTTTCTTT | CASSPDRGNLNTEAFF
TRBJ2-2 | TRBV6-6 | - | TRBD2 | TGTGCCAGCAGTTACCCCGGACTAGCGGGGAACACCGGGGAGCTGTTTTTT | CASSYPGLAGNTGELFF
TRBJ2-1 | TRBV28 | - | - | TGTGCCAGCAGTTTAGGAGGGGCAGCCACAAATGAGCAGTTCTTC | CASSLGGAATNEQFF
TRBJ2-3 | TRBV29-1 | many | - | TGCAGCGTTTCTCCCGGGAACACAGATACGCAGTATTTT | CSVSPGNTDTQYF
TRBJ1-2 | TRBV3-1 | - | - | TGTGCCAGCAGCCAAGATTGGCGAGGGGACTATGGCTACACCTTC | CASSQDWRGDYGYTF
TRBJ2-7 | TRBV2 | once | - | TGTGCCAGCAGGCGGTCCACCATCTCCTACGAGCAGTACTTC | CASRRSTISYEQYF
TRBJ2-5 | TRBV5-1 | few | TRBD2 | TGCGCCAGCAGCTTGGCTGTAGCGGGGGGAGTACGGGAGACCCAGTACTTC | CASSLAVAGGVRETQYF
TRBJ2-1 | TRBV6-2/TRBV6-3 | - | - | TGTGCCAGCAGAACCGGGGGCGACCCCTACAATGAGCAGTTCTTC | CASRTGGDPYNEQFF
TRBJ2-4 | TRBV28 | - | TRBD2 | TGTGCCAGCAGTTTCTCGGCCCTAGCGGGAGCCAAAAACATTCAGTACTTC | CASSFSALAGAKNIQYF
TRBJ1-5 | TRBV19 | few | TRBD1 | TGTGCCAGTAGTATCGGACAGGGCCCAGGTCAGCCCCAGCATTTT | CASSIGQGPGQPQHF
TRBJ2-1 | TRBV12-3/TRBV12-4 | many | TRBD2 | TGTGCCAGCAAAGGACTAGCGGGGTACAATGAGCAGTTCTTC | CASKGLAGYNEQFF
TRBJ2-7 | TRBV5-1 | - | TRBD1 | TGCGCCAGCAGCGACAGGGGACCCTCCTACGAGCAGTACTTC | CASSDRGPSYEQYF
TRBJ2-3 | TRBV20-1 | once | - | TGCAGTGCCCAGCGGTCTCGCACAGATACGCAGTATTTT | CSAQRSRTDTQYF
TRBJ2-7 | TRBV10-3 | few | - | TGTGCCATCTCCGGTGGACCTGGGACGCCCAACTCCTACGAGCAGTACTTC | CAISGGPGTPNSYEQYF
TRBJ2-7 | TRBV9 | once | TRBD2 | TGTGCCAGCAGTGTAGATCCCGGGACTAGCTCCTACGAGCAGTACTTC | CASSVDPGTSSYEQYF